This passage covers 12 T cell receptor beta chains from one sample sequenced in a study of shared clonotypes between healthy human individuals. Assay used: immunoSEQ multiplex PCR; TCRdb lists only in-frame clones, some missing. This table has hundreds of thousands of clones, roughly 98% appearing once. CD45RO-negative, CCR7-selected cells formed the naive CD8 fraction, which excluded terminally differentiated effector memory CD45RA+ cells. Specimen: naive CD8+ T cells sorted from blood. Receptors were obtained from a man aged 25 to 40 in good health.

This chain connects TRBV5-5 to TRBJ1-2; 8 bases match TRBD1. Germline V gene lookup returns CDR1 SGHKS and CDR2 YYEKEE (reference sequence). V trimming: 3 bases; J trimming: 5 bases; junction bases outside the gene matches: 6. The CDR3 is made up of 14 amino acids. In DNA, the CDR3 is TGTGCCAGCAGCTCCCCCGGGACAGGATATGGCTACACCTTC. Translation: CASSSPGTGYGYTF.

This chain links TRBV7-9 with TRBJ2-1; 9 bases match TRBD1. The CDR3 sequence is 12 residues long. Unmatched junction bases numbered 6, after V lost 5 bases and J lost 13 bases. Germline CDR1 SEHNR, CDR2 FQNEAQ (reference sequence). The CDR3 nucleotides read TGTGCCAGCAGCCTCAGGGACAGGGTACAGTTCTTC. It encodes CASSLRDRVQFF. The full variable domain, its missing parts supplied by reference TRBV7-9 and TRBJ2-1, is DTGVSQNPRHKITKRGQNVTFRCDPISEHNRLYWYRQTLGQGPEFLTYFQNEAQLEKSRLLSDRFSAERPKGSFSTLEIQRTEQGDSAMYLCASSLRDRVQFFGPGTRLTVL.

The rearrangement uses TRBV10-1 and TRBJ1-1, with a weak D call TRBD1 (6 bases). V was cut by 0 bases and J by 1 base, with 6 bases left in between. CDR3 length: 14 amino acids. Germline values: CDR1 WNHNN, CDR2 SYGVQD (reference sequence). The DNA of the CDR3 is TGCGCCAGCAGTGAGTCGACAGGGAACACTGAAGCTTTCTTT. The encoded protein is CASSESTGNTEAFF.

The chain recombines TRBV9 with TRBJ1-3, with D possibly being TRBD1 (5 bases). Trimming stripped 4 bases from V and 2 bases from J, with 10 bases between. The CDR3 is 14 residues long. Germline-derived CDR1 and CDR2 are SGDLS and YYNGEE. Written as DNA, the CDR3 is TGTGCCAGCAGCCGCCCGGGGGCTGGAAACACCATATATTTT. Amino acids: CASSRPGAGNTIYF. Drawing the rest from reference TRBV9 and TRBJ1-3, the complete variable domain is DSGVTQTPKHLITATGQRVTLRCSPRSGDLSVYWYQQSLDQGLQFLIQYYNGEERAKGNILERFSAQQFPDLHSELNLSSLELGDSALYFCASSRPGAGNTIYFGEGSWLTVV.

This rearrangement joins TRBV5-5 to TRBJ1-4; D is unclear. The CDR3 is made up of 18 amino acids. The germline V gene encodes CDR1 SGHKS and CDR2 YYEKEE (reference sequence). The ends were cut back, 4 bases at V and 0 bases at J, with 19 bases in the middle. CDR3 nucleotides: TGTGCCAGCAGCAAGAATGCAGAGCTTTTTGCAACTAATGAAAAACTGTTTTTT. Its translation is CASSKNAELFATNEKLFF. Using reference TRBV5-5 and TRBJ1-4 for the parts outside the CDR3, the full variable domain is DAGVTQSPTHLIKTRGQQVTLRCSPISGHKSVSWYQQVLGQGPQFIFQYYEKEERGRGNFPDRFSARQFPNYSSELNVNALLLGDSALYLCASSKNAELFATNEKLFFGSGTQLSVL.

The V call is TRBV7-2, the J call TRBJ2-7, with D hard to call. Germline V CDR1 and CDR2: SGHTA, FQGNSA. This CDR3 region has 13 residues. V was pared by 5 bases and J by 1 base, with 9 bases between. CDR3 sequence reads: CASSPVQSYEQYF. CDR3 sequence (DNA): TGTGCCAGCAGCCCGGTACAGTCCTACGAGCAGTACTTC.

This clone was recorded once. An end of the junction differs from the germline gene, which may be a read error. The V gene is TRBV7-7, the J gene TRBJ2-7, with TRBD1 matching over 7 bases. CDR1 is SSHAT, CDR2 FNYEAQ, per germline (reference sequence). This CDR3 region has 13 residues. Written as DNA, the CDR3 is TGTGCTAGCAGCGAGGGACAGCCCTACGAGCAGTACTTC. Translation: CASSEGQPYEQYF.

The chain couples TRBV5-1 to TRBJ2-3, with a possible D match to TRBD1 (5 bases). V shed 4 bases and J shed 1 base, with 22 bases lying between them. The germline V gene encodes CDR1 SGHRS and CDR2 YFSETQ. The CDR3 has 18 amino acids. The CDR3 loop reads CASSLGWLEGEGTDTQYF. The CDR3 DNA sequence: TGCGCCAGCAGCCTGGGGTGGTTAGAAGGGGAAGGCACAGATACGCAGTATTTT.

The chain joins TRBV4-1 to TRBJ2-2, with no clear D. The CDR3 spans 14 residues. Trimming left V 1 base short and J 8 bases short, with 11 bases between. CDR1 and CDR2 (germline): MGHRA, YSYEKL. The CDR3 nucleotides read TGCGCCAGCAGCCAAGCACTCCTGGGGGGGGAGCTGTTTTTT. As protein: CASSQALLGGELFF.

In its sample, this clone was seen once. CDR3 amino acids: CASSTLQGSQPQHF. CDR3 bases: TGTGCCAGCAGTACCCTACAGGGTTCCCAGCCCCAGCATTTT. V gene TRBV27 combines with J gene TRBJ1-5; D is possibly TRBD1 (6 bases). Germline CDR1 MNHEY, CDR2 SMNVEV (reference sequence). V gave up 5 bases and J gave up 7 bases, with 15 bases separating them. The CDR3 totals 14 residues.

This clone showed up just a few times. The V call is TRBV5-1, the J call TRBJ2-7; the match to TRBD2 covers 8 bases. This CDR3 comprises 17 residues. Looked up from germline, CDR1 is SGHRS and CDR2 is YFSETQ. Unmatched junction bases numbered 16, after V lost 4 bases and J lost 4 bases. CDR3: CASSPSFVLADGYEQYF. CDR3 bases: TGCGCCAGCAGCCCTTCCTTTGTACTAGCGGATGGATACGAGCAGTACTTC. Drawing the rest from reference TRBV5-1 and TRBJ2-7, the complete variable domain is KAGVTQTPRYLIKTRGQQVTLSCSPISGHRSVSWYQQTPGQGLQFLFEYFSETQRNKGNFPGRFSGRQFSNSRSEMNVSTLELGDSALYLCASSPSFVLADGYEQYFGPGTRLTVT.

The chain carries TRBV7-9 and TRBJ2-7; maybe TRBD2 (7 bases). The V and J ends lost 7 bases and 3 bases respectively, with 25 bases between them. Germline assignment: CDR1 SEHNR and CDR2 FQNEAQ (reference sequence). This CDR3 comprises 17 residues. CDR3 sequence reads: CASIHLGGRQINYEQYF. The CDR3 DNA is TGTGCCAGCATTCACTTGGGGGGGCGGCAGATCAACTACGAGCAGTACTTC. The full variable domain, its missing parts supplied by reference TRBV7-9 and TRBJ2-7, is DTGVSQNPRHKITKRGQNVTFRCDPISEHNRLYWYRQTLGQGPEFLTYFQNEAQLEKSRLLSDRFSAERPKGSFSTLEIQRTEQGDSAMYLCASIHLGGRQINYEQYFGPGTRLTVT.